This T cell receptor beta chain was identified during a study of blood T cell repertoires in COVID-19. Study as a whole: The samples span acute and convalescent COVID-19 from the United States, Italy and Spain. PBMCs, B-cell-depleted T cells, or T cells were the source of the cDNA or gDNA that made up the material.

V dropped 9 bases and J dropped 10; count of bases not matched to a gene: 10. Germline lookup yields CDR1 MNHEY and CDR2 SVGAGI. The CDR3 totals 12 residues. Authors' methods: It was from reference gene primer amplification that nucleated cell counts were estimated. Clones were sequenced by immunoSEQ multiplex PCR, and TCRdb holds only the in-frame ones, with some missing. V, J and clone size are taken as reported in that table, and D and trimming were inferred from the DNA itself. There are tens of thousands of clones in the sample; about 80% occur only once, and approximately 4.1% lies in the top ten.

The chain combines TRBV6-5 with TRBJ1-1; 8 bases agree with TRBD1. The sequenced material came from peripheral blood. This sequence was found in a woman aged 60-75 years with acute or convalescent COVID-19. The CDR3 spells CASRPGTGGAFF. CDR3 in DNA: TGTGCCAGTAGACCCGGGACAGGCGGAGCTTTCTTT.